Sequencing of this T cell receptor beta chain was carried out in a study of cytomegalovirus exposure and HLA in healthy donors. This CDR3 spans 14 amino acids. Trimming removed 0 bases from V and 9 bases from J, with 12 bases in between. Looked up from germline, CDR1 is LGHNA and CDR2 is YSLEER. In the PCR, 60 Vbeta and 13 Jbeta primers were used. Measured with immunoSEQ multiplex PCR; TCRdb has only the in-frame clones, and not every one. This table has fewer than 150,000 clones, around 77% appearing once. The chain recombines TRBV4-3 with TRBJ2-1; D call uncertain. Sequences were obtained from PBMCs. The receptor was isolated from a woman between 45 and 65 years old in good health and CMV-seronegative. This chain's CDR3 is CASSQDDQRGEQFF. CDR3 DNA: TGCGCCAGCAGCCAAGATGACCAGCGAGGTGAGCAGTTCTTC.